This is a list of T cell receptor beta chains from one sample in a study of cytomegalovirus exposure and HLA in healthy donors. TCRdb keeps only in-frame clones here, not all; method: immunoSEQ multiplex PCR. The sample lists roughly 130,000 clones, approximately 80% occurring once. The material sequenced was PBMCs. The receptors were gathered from a human donor in good health. The CDR3 runs from the conserved cysteine through the conserved F or W. Fields, in order: V gene, clone size, D gene, J gene, CDR3 protein, CDR3 DNA. D genes are given only for firm matches. Clone sizes are given selectively: once, few, many, or a class where the clone is expanded.

TRBV5-5,.,.,TRBJ1-2,CASSLEGAGYGYTF,TGTGCCAGCAGCTTGGAGGGAGCGGGCTATGGCTACACCTTC
TRBV5-1,.,TRBD2,TRBJ2-1,CASRDLTSGGAYEQFF,TGCGCCAGCAGAGACCTGACTAGCGGGGGGGCCTATGAGCAGTTCTTC
TRBV19,once,.,TRBJ1-5,CASSIRGGVSQPQHF,TGTGCCAGTAGTATACGCGGGGGCGTCAGTCAGCCCCAGCATTTT
TRBV28,.,TRBD2,TRBJ2-1,CASNSGGFGYGAEQFF,TGTGCCAGCAATAGCGGGGGGTTCGGGTATGGCGCTGAGCAGTTCTTC
TRBV6-1,.,.,TRBJ2-1,CASGTTYNEQFF,TGTGCCAGTGGGACAACCTACAATGAGCAGTTCTTC
TRBV9,.,.,TRBJ2-1,CASSVDGGMYNEQFF,TGTGCCAGCAGCGTAGATGGGGGGATGTACAATGAGCAGTTCTTC
TRBV6-1,.,TRBD1,TRBJ1-2,CASSPGGAVIYGYTF,TGTGCCAGCAGCCCAGGGGGCGCGGTGATCTATGGCTACACCTTC
TRBV5-1,.,.,TRBJ1-4,CASKPYAGATNEKLFF,TGCGCCAGTAAGCCATATGCGGGTGCAACTAATGAAAAACTGTTTTTT
TRBV5-8,.,TRBD1,TRBJ1-2,CASRGPGQGIGYTF,TGTGCCAGCAGGGGACCGGGACAGGGAATCGGCTACACCTTC
TRBV4-1,.,TRBD2,TRBJ2-5,CASSLAVAGGRGEETQYF,TGCGCCAGCAGCCTGGCGGTAGCGGGGGGCCGGGGAGAAGAGACCCAGTACTTC
TRBV5-1,few,.,TRBJ1-4,CASSLTQTDEKLFF,TGCGCCAGCAGCTTGACGCAGACAGATGAAAAACTGTTTTTT